These 27 T cell receptor beta chains share one sample of origin, sequenced in a study of blood T cell repertoires in COVID-19. The assay was immunoSEQ multiplex PCR, and TCRdb's table has in-frame clones only and misses some. The table has some 120,000 clones, about 85% seen once. Sequenced: peripheral blood. These receptors were collected from a man at least 80 years old with active or convalescent COVID-19.

The rearrangement uses TRBV14 and TRBJ2-1, with D tentatively TRBD2 (5 bases). Germline CDR1 is SGHDN and CDR2 is FVKESK. V dropped 0 bases and J dropped 6 bases, with 27 bases sitting between them. The CDR3 runs to 20 residues. The CDR3 sequence: CASSQDPLWTRIVVSNEQFF. The CDR3 DNA follows: TGTGCCAGCAGCCAAGATCCTTTATGGACTCGGATTGTTGTTTCCAATGAGCAGTTCTTC.

V and J are TRBV19 and TRBJ2-1; 7 bases line up with TRBD1. With 6 bases clipped from V and 8 bases from J, the junction kept 16 bases outside the gene matches. Germline V gene data show CDR1 as LNHDA and CDR2 as SQIVND (reference sequence). CDR3 length: 16 amino acids. The CDR3 DNA sequence: TGTGCCAGTAGGGACCCCCTTAAAGACAGGGCCCATGAGCAGTTCTTC. Protein sequence: CASRDPLKDRAHEQFF.

CDR3 protein: CASKTGILNTEAFF. CDR3 sequence (DNA): TGTGCCAGCAAAACAGGGATCTTGAACACTGAAGCTTTCTTT. The chain uses TRBV7-2 and TRBJ1-1; a possible D gene is TRBD1 (6 bases). V was clipped by 7 bases and J by 0 bases, with 12 bases between them. The germline gives CDR1 SGHTA, CDR2 FQGNSA. This CDR3 has 14 amino acids.

The chain carries TRBV4-1 and TRBJ1-1; D might be TRBD1 (6 bases). V was shortened by 2 bases and J by 5 bases, with 9 bases between the two germline ends. Germline V gives CDR1 MGHRA, CDR2 YSYEKL. This CDR3 has 13 residues. CDR3 protein: CASSQKGETEAFF. CDR3 sequence (DNA): TGCGCCAGCAGCCAAAAGGGGGAAACTGAAGCTTTCTTT.

The chain combines TRBV7-2 with TRBJ2-7; the D is unclear. CDR1 and CDR2 from the germline V gene are SGHTA and FQGNSA. The CDR3 sequence is 13 residues long. Trimming pared 0 bases from V and 6 bases from J, leaving 9 bases between. The CDR3 region is CASSLAGPAEQYF. As DNA, the CDR3 is TGTGCCAGCAGCTTAGCGGGCCCCGCCGAGCAGTACTTC.

J is TRBJ1-6 and V is TRBV5-1, with a tentative D call TRBD1 (6 bases). The germline V gene has CDR1 SGHRS and CDR2 YFSETQ. The CDR3 consists of 13 residues. Trimming took off 0 bases at V and 14 bases at J, with 12 bases between the two ends. This CDR3 is CASSLETRGALHF. As DNA, the CDR3 is TGCGCCAGCAGCTTGGAAACCAGGGGAGCCCTCCACTTT. The full variable domain, in which reference TRBV5-1 and TRBJ1-6 provide the parts outside the CDR3, is KAGVTQTPRYLIKTRGQQVTLSCSPISGHRSVSWYQQTPGQGLQFLFEYFSETQRNKGNFPGRFSGRQFSNSRSEMNVSTLELGDSALYLCASSLETRGALHFGNGTRLTVT.

The rearrangement joins TRBV6-6 to TRBJ1-3, with D unclear. Deletions cut 6 bases from V and 6 bases from J, with 9 bases between. CDR1 and CDR2 (germline): MNHNY, SVGAGI (reference sequence). The CDR3 loop spans 12 amino acids. The chain's CDR3 is CASSLNINTIYF. The DNA of the CDR3 is TGTGCCAGCAGCCTTAACATAAACACCATATATTTT.

V is TRBV19 and J is TRBJ2-2, with a tentative D call TRBD1 (5 bases). Germline values: CDR1 LNHDA, CDR2 SQIVND (reference sequence). V was shortened by 5 bases and J by 6 bases, with 10 bases between the two germline ends. The CDR3 has 13 amino acids. The CDR3: CASSPRVAGELFF. CDR3 nucleotides: TGTGCCAGTAGTCCCAGGGTTGCCGGGGAGCTGTTTTTT.

The V and J genes are TRBV5-4 and TRBJ2-3; 9 bases fit TRBD1. In germline, CDR1 is SGHNT, CDR2 YYREEE (reference sequence). CDR3 size: 14 residues. Germline trimming cut 4 bases from V and 4 bases from J; bases unmatched to any gene: 4. Written as DNA, the CDR3 is TGTGCCAGCAGCCTACGACAGGGGGCAGATACGCAGTATTTT. Its protein product is CASSLRQGADTQYF.

The chain links TRBV11-3 to TRBJ1-4; D not resolved. The CDR3 is 18 residues long. CDR1 SGHNT and CDR2 YENEEA come from the germline V gene. V lost 5 bases, J lost 0 bases, and 19 bases lay in between. This chain's CDR3 is CASSTVGGQSATNEKLFF. The CDR3 coding sequence is TGTGCCAGCAGCACAGTAGGAGGGCAGTCTGCAACTAATGAAAAACTGTTTTTT.

The chain couples TRBV19 to TRBJ1-2; TRBD1 matches at 7 bases. From germline, CDR1 is LNHDA and CDR2 SQIVND (reference sequence). V lost 5 bases and J lost 4; bases outside the gene matches: 7. The CDR3 runs to 14 residues. CDR3 loop: CASSATGSVYGYTF. CDR3 sequence (DNA): TGTGCCAGTAGTGCGACAGGGTCGGTCTATGGCTACACCTTC.

The CDR3 DNA reads TGTGCCAGCAGCAAATTGGTCGGCAGGGGCTACGAGCAGTACTTC. It encodes CASSKLVGRGYEQYF. The chain combines TRBV21-1 with TRBJ2-7; the tabulated D call, TRBD1, remains unverified against the DNA. TRBV21-1 is annotated as a pseudogene. The CDR3 sequence is 15 residues long.

Only a few counts were recorded for this clone. The chain couples TRBV27 to TRBJ1-1, with D uncertain. The CDR3 sequence is 18 residues long. V was pared by 3 bases and J by 1 base, with 21 bases between. The germline CDR1 and CDR2 sequences are MNHEY and SMNVEV (reference sequence). The CDR3 DNA is TGTGCCAGCAGTTTCATGGGCGGGAGGATAGCTTCGAACACTGAAGCTTTCTTT. It codes for CASSFMGGRIASNTEAFF.

This clone was found once. The junction and the germline gene differ at one end; a read error may be behind it. This rearrangement joins TRBV7-2 to TRBJ1-2; 10 bases are a match to TRBD1. This CDR3 has 13 amino acids. Looked up from germline, CDR1 is SGHTA and CDR2 is FQGNSA. CDR3 region: CASSERTGGNRNF. The CDR3 nucleotides read TGTGCCAGCAGCGAAAGGACAGGGGGAAACCGTAACTTC.

The J gene is TRBJ2-1, the V gene TRBV7-9; 10 bases map to TRBD2. Germline CDR1 and CDR2: SEHNR and FQNEAQ (reference sequence). The CDR3 runs to 13 residues. After removal of 8 bases from V and 12 bases from J, the junction contained 10 bases not matched to a gene. CDR3 amino acids: CASGGTAGGRQFF. The CDR3 nucleotides read TGTGCCAGCGGCGGGACAGCGGGAGGGAGGCAGTTCTTC.

The rearrangement joins TRBV9 to TRBJ1-6; D not certain. Germline V lookup: CDR1 SGDLS, CDR2 YYNGEE. V lost 4 bases to trimming and J lost 4 bases, with 12 bases between them. CDR3 size: 15 residues. CDR3 in amino acids: CASSPRHTYNSPLHF. The CDR3 region has the DNA TGTGCCAGCAGCCCACGACATACTTATAATTCACCCCTCCACTTT.

J is TRBJ1-5 and V is TRBV27; D may be TRBD1 (6 bases). Germline values: CDR1 MNHEY, CDR2 SMNVEV (reference sequence). V was cut by 5 bases and J by 1 base, with 15 bases left in between. The CDR3 is 16 amino acids. The CDR3 spells CASSIQAGVSNQPQHF. The CDR3 bases are TGTGCCAGCAGTATCCAAGCAGGGGTGAGCAATCAGCCCCAGCATTTT.

This clone was recorded a few times. CDR3 loop: CASSLEIQEETFF. The DNA for the CDR3 is TGTGCCAGCAGCTTAGAAATCCAGGAAGAAACTTTCTTT. This rearrangement joins TRBV7-9 to TRBJ1-1, with unresolved D. This CDR3 has 13 residues. Germline V CDR1 and CDR2: SEHNR, FQNEAQ (reference sequence). Trimming took off 1 base at V and 12 bases at J, with 15 bases between the two ends.

The chain couples TRBV12-3 or TRBV12-4 to TRBJ2-1; 13 positions match TRBD2. This CDR3 has 13 residues. The J segment lost 6 bases and the V segment lost 8 bases, leaving 1 base of the junction unmatched. The CDR3 here is CASRTSGGNEQFF. Here the CDR3 DNA reads TGTGCCAGCCGGACTAGCGGGGGCAATGAGCAGTTCTTC.

This rearrangement joins TRBV28 to TRBJ1-1; 7 bases are shared with TRBD1. J was trimmed by 0 bases and V by 6 bases; bases with no gene match: 7. There are 15 residues in the CDR3. Germline V gives CDR1 MDHEN, CDR2 SYDVKM. CDR3 residues: CASSRPTGVNTEAFF. Here the CDR3 DNA reads TGTGCCAGCAGCCGCCCCACAGGGGTGAACACTGAAGCTTTCTTT. Complete variable domain (other parts from reference TRBV28 and TRBJ1-1): DVKVTQSSRYLVKRTGEKVFLECVQDMDHENMFWYRQDPGLGLRLIYFSYDVKMKEKGDIPEGYSVSREKKERFSLILESASTNQTSMYLCASSRPTGVNTEAFFGQGTRLTVV.

This chain links TRBV19 with TRBJ1-5, with 9 nucleotides matching TRBD1. CDR3 size: 22 residues. V lost 6 bases, J lost 0 bases, and 24 bases stayed unmatched. The germline gives CDR1 LNHDA, CDR2 SQIVND (reference sequence). In DNA, the CDR3 is TGTGCCAGTAGCAGCATACCCCCCTCCGGGACAGGGACCCATTATAGCAATCAGCCCCAGCATTTT. Translation: CASSSIPPSGTGTHYSNQPQHF.

The chain combines TRBV7-2 with TRBJ1-2, with 7 bases lining up with TRBD1. CDR3 size: 13 residues. V trimming: 8 bases; J trimming: 1 base; junction bases outside the gene matches: 4. The germline V gene encodes CDR1 SGHTA and CDR2 FQGNSA. The CDR3 bases are TGTGCCAGCTCCACAGGGGTTAACTATGGCTACACCTTC. This translates into CASSTGVNYGYTF.

This clone was recorded once. The rearrangement links TRBV9 to TRBJ1-1; no clear D gene. The CDR3 totals 14 residues. The germline V gene encodes CDR1 SGDLS and CDR2 YYNGEE. The ends were cut back, 0 bases at V and 1 base at J, with 7 bases in the middle. The CDR3 bases are TGTGCCAGCAGCGTAGAACCCAGGAACACTGAAGCTTTCTTT. Residues: CASSVEPRNTEAFF.

The chain is built from TRBV5-1 and TRBJ1-3, with 12 bases matching TRBD1. The CDR3 totals 16 residues. V shed 7 bases and J 0 bases; nucleotides not matched to a gene: 5. CDR1 SGHRS and CDR2 YFSETQ come from the germline V gene. This chain's CDR3 is CASGTGGQVSGNTIYF. CDR3 in DNA: TGCGCCAGCGGGACAGGGGGCCAGGTCTCTGGAAACACCATATATTTT.

The chain uses TRBV20-1 and TRBJ2-3; weak D call: TRBD2 (6 bases). Trimming pared 3 bases from V and 0 bases from J, leaving 10 bases between. The CDR3 has 14 residues. Germline CDR1 is DFQATT and CDR2 is SNEGSKA (reference sequence). CDR3 region: CSASVRGSTDTQYF. The CDR3 DNA follows: TGCAGTGCTAGTGTCCGGGGGAGCACAGATACGCAGTATTTT.

In the case of this clone: A much larger clone lies one base from this, so it may be a read error. J is TRBJ2-1 and V is TRBV7-9; D not resolved. Germline CDR1 is SEHNR and CDR2 is FQNEAQ (reference sequence). This CDR3 has 14 residues. The V end lost 2 bases, the J end lost 0 bases, and 5 bases lay between the germline ends. DNA of the CDR3: TGTGCCAGCAGCTTACGGAGCTCCTACAATGAGCAGTTCTTC. This gives the protein CASSLRSSYNEQFF.

The V gene is TRBV18, the J gene TRBJ2-3, with 10 bases lining up with TRBD2. With 1 base clipped from V and 2 bases from J, the junction kept 6 bases outside the gene matches. Germline CDR1 is KGHSH and CDR2 is LQKENI. The CDR3 is 17 amino acids. CDR3 amino acids: CASSPLLSGGDTDTQYF. The CDR3 DNA reads TGTGCCAGCTCACCACTACTCAGCGGGGGGGACACAGATACGCAGTATTTT.